These 26 T cell receptor beta chains were sequenced from one sample in a study of T cells in localized non-small cell lung cancer. Clones were sequenced by immunoSEQ multiplex PCR, and TCRdb holds only the in-frame ones, with some missing. The data show approximately 83,000 clones, with just over 90% seen just once and over 4% held by the top ten. This specimen consisted of PBMCs, obtained before any cancer treatment. Receptor source: a woman aged 35-75 years with stage II squamous cell lung carcinoma.

The rearrangement joins TRBV7-2 to TRBJ1-2; 8 bases fit TRBD1. The CDR3 loop spans 12 amino acids. Losses at the gene ends were 4 bases for V and 7 bases for J; bases not matched to a gene: 2. Germline V gene lookup returns CDR1 SGHTA and CDR2 FQGNSA. CDR3 amino acids: CASSYDRGGYTF. CDR3 nucleotides: TGTGCCAGCAGCTACGACAGGGGTGGCTACACCTTC.

CDR3 nucleotides: TGTGCCAGCAGTCAGGGGTTTCCCATCTCTGGGGCCAACGTCCTGACTTTC. Amino acids: CASSQGFPISGANVLTF. The chain is built from TRBV27 and TRBJ2-6, with D perhaps matching TRBD1 (6 bases). Looked up from germline, CDR1 is MNHEY and CDR2 is SMNVEV (reference sequence). V lost 5 bases and J lost 0, with 14 bases in between. This CDR3 has 17 amino acids.

This clone appeared a single time. V gene TRBV21-1 combines with J gene TRBJ1-4; TRBD1 is the table's D call, not checked against the DNA. TRBV21-1 is an annotated pseudogene. The CDR3 length is 15 residues. The CDR3 nucleotides are TGTGCCAGCAGCAACTCGACAGGGAAGTTTGCAAAACTGTTTTTT. Protein product: CASSNSTGKFAKLFF.

V is TRBV5-6 and J is TRBJ1-1, with D unclear. CDR3 size: 13 residues. The V gene's germline CDR1 is SGHDT and CDR2 YYEEEE. The V end was cut by 1 base, the J end by 4 bases, with 8 bases between. The CDR3 here is CASSLFRGTEAFF. The CDR3 bases are TGTGCCAGCAGCTTGTTCAGAGGCACTGAAGCTTTCTTT.

The chain carries TRBV5-1 and TRBJ2-2; 12 nucleotides match TRBD2. The junction had 8 bases not matched to a gene; V was cut back by 4 bases and J by 7 bases. Germline CDR1 reads SGHRS; CDR2 reads YFSETQ. The CDR3 has 16 residues. The CDR3 here is CASSPRLAGVGGELFF. The CDR3 DNA follows: TGCGCCAGCAGCCCAAGACTAGCGGGAGTTGGCGGGGAGCTGTTTTTT.

This clone showed up just once. V is TRBV2 and J is TRBJ2-7; D not certain. CDR1 is SNHLY and CDR2 is FYNNEI in the germline V gene. The CDR3 is made up of 14 amino acids. V lost 7 bases and J lost 0, with 13 bases in between. The CDR3 sequence: CASTQQRSSYEQYF. CDR3 nucleotide sequence: TGTGCCAGCACCCAGCAGAGGAGCTCCTACGAGCAGTACTTC.

The chain uses TRBV6-5 and TRBJ2-2; 7 bases match TRBD1. Germline CDR1 is MNHEY and CDR2 is SVGAGI. The CDR3 runs 13 residues. V trimming: 5 bases; J trimming: 7 bases; junction bases outside the gene matches: 4. The CDR3 reads CASSRQGSGELFF. For the CDR3, the DNA is TGTGCCAGCAGTCGACAGGGAAGCGGGGAGCTGTTTTTT.

V usage is TRBV29-1 and J usage is TRBJ1-2; maybe TRBD1 (6 bases). CDR1 and CDR2 from the germline V gene are SQVTM and ANQGSEA. Trimming took off 7 bases at V and 6 bases at J, with 12 bases between the two ends. The CDR3 consists of 11 residues. The CDR3: CSARGDDGYTF. The CDR3 DNA reads TGCAGCGCGAGGGGGGATGATGGCTACACCTTC.

Concerning this clone itself: Additional DNA sequences in this sample encode the identical CDR3. The J gene is TRBJ1-1, the V gene TRBV5-1; no reliable D call. CDR3 length: 13 amino acids. V was shortened by 0 bases and J by 2 bases, with 5 bases between the two germline ends. Germline CDR1 reads SGHRS; CDR2 reads YFSETQ. This CDR3 is CASSLEGNTEAFF. In DNA, the CDR3 is TGCGCCAGCAGCTTGGAAGGAAACACTGAAGCTTTCTTT.

The V gene is TRBV15, the J gene TRBJ2-1, with D uncertain. The V gene's germline CDR1 is LNHNV and CDR2 YYDKDF (reference sequence). Trimming took 5 bases from V and 0 from J, leaving 11 bases between them. The CDR3 totals 15 residues. The CDR3 is CATSFRVSSYNEQFF. As DNA, the CDR3 is TGTGCCACCAGCTTCCGCGTATCCTCCTACAATGAGCAGTTCTTC.

The chain recombines TRBV19 with TRBJ2-7; 7 bases are shared with TRBD2. With 3 bases clipped from V and 2 bases from J, the junction kept 1 base outside the gene matches. This CDR3 spans 13 amino acids. CDR1 LNHDA and CDR2 SQIVND come from the germline V gene (reference sequence). The CDR3 here is CASSMAGAYEQYF. CDR3 sequence (DNA): TGTGCCAGTAGTATGGCGGGGGCCTACGAGCAGTACTTC.

This clone was observed a single time. The chain joins TRBV7-8 to TRBJ2-1; 13 bases map to TRBD2. The V gene end was trimmed by 5 bases and the J gene end by 5 bases; junction bases not matched to a gene: 3. The germline CDR1 and CDR2 sequences are SGHVS and FQNEAQ. This CDR3 has 15 residues. CDR3 coding DNA: TGTGCCAGCAGCAGAGGACTAGCGGGAGACAATGAGCAGTTCTTC. It encodes CASSRGLAGDNEQFF.

The gene calls are TRBV5-1 and TRBJ2-7; D gene ambiguous. With 4 bases removed from V and 5 bases from J, the gap between germline ends came to 7 bases. The CDR3 is made up of 11 amino acids. CDR1 and CDR2 (germline): SGHRS, YFSETQ. In DNA, the CDR3 is TGCGCCAGCAGCGATTTAGACGAGCAGTACTTC. The encoded protein is CASSDLDEQYF.

This sequence joins TRBV5-1 and TRBJ2-3, with a weak D call TRBD2 (6 bases). With 4 bases removed from V and 3 bases from J, the gap between germline ends came to 15 bases. The CDR3 covers 15 residues. Germline V gives CDR1 SGHRS, CDR2 YFSETQ. CDR3 in amino acids: CASSHTFRGTDTQYF. The CDR3 DNA reads as TGCGCCAGCAGCCACACGTTCCGGGGGACAGATACGCAGTATTTT.

This chain joins TRBV28 and TRBJ1-5; D is ambiguous. The CDR3 totals 14 residues. V was clipped by 7 bases and J by 4 bases, with 14 bases between them. Germline CDR1 and CDR2: MDHEN and SYDVKM. Here the CDR3 reads CASKDRALNQPQHF. CDR3 coding DNA: TGTGCCAGCAAGGACCGGGCCTTGAATCAGCCCCAGCATTTT.

The chain joins TRBV5-1 to TRBJ2-5, with a weak D call TRBD2 (7 bases). Trimming left V 1 base short and J 7 bases short, with 17 bases between. CDR1 is SGHRS, CDR2 YFSETQ, per germline. The CDR3 has 15 residues. CDR3 in amino acids: CASSLPGGRTPTQYF. CDR3 sequence (DNA): TGCGCCAGCAGCTTGCCCGGGGGGCGCACGCCGACCCAGTACTTC.

The rearrangement uses TRBV5-1 and TRBJ1-1; TRBD1 is a possible D gene (6 bases). The CDR3 sequence is 12 residues long. Germline-derived CDR1 and CDR2 are SGHRS and YFSETQ. V lost 4 bases and J lost 8, with 12 bases in between. The CDR3 loop is CASSVSTGEAFF. CDR3 DNA: TGCGCCAGCAGCGTTAGTACAGGGGAAGCTTTCTTT.

V and J are TRBV2 and TRBJ2-1, with D tentatively TRBD1 or TRBD2 (5 bases each). The germline gives CDR1 SNHLY, CDR2 FYNNEI. CDR3 length: 16 residues. Trimming removed 7 bases from V and 2 bases from J, with 18 bases in between. The CDR3 bases are TGTGCCAGCAAGTTGGTCGTGGGGACGACCTACAATGAGCAGTTCTTC. Its translation: CASKLVVGTTYNEQFF.

The gene calls are TRBV7-8 and TRBJ1-3, with TRBD1 matching 7 bases. Germline V lookup: CDR1 SGHVS, CDR2 FQNEAQ. CDR3 size: 15 residues. V trimming: 4 bases; J trimming: 4 bases; junction bases outside the gene matches: 7. CDR3: CASSSTGNDGNTIYF. CDR3 nucleotides: TGTGCCAGCAGCTCGACAGGGAATGACGGAAACACCATATATTTT.

This chain links TRBV18 with TRBJ2-5; D ambiguous. CDR1 KGHSH and CDR2 LQKENI come from the germline V gene. Trimming removed 2 bases at V and 3 bases at J, with 1 base between. The CDR3 covers 11 residues. The CDR3 spells CASSPEETQYF. In DNA form, the CDR3 reads TGTGCCAGCTCACCAGAAGAGACCCAGTACTTC.

The V call is TRBV6-6, the J call TRBJ1-4; D remains unclear. Germline CDR1 MNHNY, CDR2 SVGAGI (reference sequence). This CDR3 contains 16 residues. The germline V and J ends were trimmed by 5 bases and 4 bases, with 17 bases remaining between them. Here the CDR3 DNA reads TGTGCCAGCAGTGGACTAAGGGTTCGGGGTAATGAAAAACTGTTTTTT. This gives the protein CASSGLRVRGNEKLFF.

This chain joins TRBV5-6 and TRBJ2-1; 11 bases line up with TRBD2. CDR1 and CDR2 from the germline V gene are SGHDT and YYEEEE. There are 16 residues in the CDR3. V lost 1 base, J lost 7 bases, and 7 bases stayed unmatched. The CDR3 DNA sequence: TGTGCCAGCAGCTTGAAGGTACTAGCGGGAGAGAATGAGCAGTTCTTC. Translated: CASSLKVLAGENEQFF.

The gene calls are TRBV9 and TRBJ2-3; 7 bases are shared with TRBD1. After removal of 0 bases from V and 2 bases from J, the junction contained 6 bases not matched to a gene. The germline gives CDR1 SGDLS, CDR2 YYNGEE. The CDR3 extends over 16 amino acids. The CDR3 protein is CASSVGAGGITDTQYF. The CDR3 DNA follows: TGTGCCAGCAGCGTAGGCGCAGGGGGTATCACAGATACGCAGTATTTT.

V is TRBV14 and J is TRBJ1-1; no reliable D call. The V gene lost 6 bases and the J gene lost 0 bases, with 11 bases spanning the gap. The germline V gene has CDR1 SGHDN and CDR2 FVKESK. This CDR3 spans 14 amino acids. In DNA, the CDR3 is TGTGCCAGCAGACCCACGCCAATGAACACTGAAGCTTTCTTT. Protein product: CASRPTPMNTEAFF.

The chain joins TRBV30 to TRBJ1-1, with TRBD1 matching 7 bases. Trimming removed 2 bases from V and 0 bases from J; junction bases left unmatched: 3. Per the germline V gene, CDR1 is GTSNPN and CDR2 is SVGIG (reference sequence). The CDR3 runs to 14 residues. The DNA of the CDR3 is TGTGCCTGGAGTCCTGGACAGGTGAACACTGAAGCTTTCTTT. Amino acids: CAWSPGQVNTEAFF.

This chain connects TRBV5-1 to TRBJ2-7; the D gene is possibly TRBD2 (7 bases). Germline CDR1 is SGHRS and CDR2 is YFSETQ. Trimming stripped 4 bases from V and 3 bases from J, with 17 bases between. The CDR3 consists of 15 residues. The CDR3: CASSRDSGGGYEQYF. CDR3 coding DNA: TGCGCCAGCAGCCGGGATTCGGGGGGCGGCTACGAGCAGTACTTC.